The TCR beta chain described here comes from a study of CD8+ T cells in alopecia areata. Broader study findings: Scalp clonality, along with expanded CD8+ clones among the top 100, was significantly decreased by tofacitinib.

Germline CDR1 SEHNR, CDR2 FQNEAQ (reference sequence). Losses at the gene ends were 7 bases for V and 8 bases for J; bases not matched to a gene: 9. The CDR3 consists of 14 residues. Sequencing used cDNA as its template, made by extracting RNA and reverse transcribing it. Only in-frame clones appear in the TCRdb table, and some are missing; sequencing was by immunoSEQ multiplex PCR. The sample includes 200,000 to 250,000 clones, 35% to 40% of them seen just once. About this clone itself: Its antigen is currently unknown.

Treatment: oral pan-JAK inhibitor, 5-10 mg twice daily. The chain couples TRBV7-9 to TRBJ2-3; TRBD2 aligns across 10 bases. This receptor was obtained from a human donor with alopecia areata. Sequencing used CD4+ T cells sorted from blood, obtained at approximately week 30, from a patient treated with tofacitinib. CDR3 in DNA: TGTGCCAGCACCGGCCTAGCGGGAGAGGCTACGCAGTATTTT. Encoded protein: CASTGLAGEATQYF.